This TCR beta chain was recovered during a study of blood T cells in healthy people across ages. V gave up 7 bases and J gave up 0 bases; unmatched junction bases: 8. The CDR3 is 15 residues long. Looked up from germline, CDR1 is MNHNS and CDR2 is SASEGT. This clonotype was seen a handful of times. A second roughly 6 to 12 cycle PCR used barcoded and J-beta primers. Paired-end reads containing CDR3 totaled no fewer than 2.5 million for each sample. TCRdb reanalysed the 5' RACE reads using MiXCR and keeps one entry per CDR3 protein. The data hold about 720,000 distinct CDR3 sequences, with around 25% observed a single time. This same sample was also part of a study on T cells of mothers and their children. That source reports: Thymic selection, a shaping force on TCR recombination output, acts similarly in related and unrelated pairs. With unrelated pairs as the comparison, related mother-child pairs had a slightly higher overlap that was not significant.

The chain uses TRBV6-1 and TRBJ1-2, with 7 nucleotides matching TRBD1. The TCR originated in a boy between 5 and 17 years old in good health. Sequences were obtained from blood. The CDR3 protein is CASKGQRPPNYGYTF. The DNA for the CDR3 is TGTGCCAGCAAGGGACAGCGCCCTCCTAACTATGGCTACACCTTC.